Listed below are T cell receptor beta chains from one sample, sequenced in a study of CD8+ T cells in alopecia areata. Method: immunoSEQ multiplex PCR; TCRdb's copy keeps in-frame clones and lacks some. The sample contains nearly 95,000 clones, 70% to 80% of which appear only once. This sample comprised CD8+ T cells sorted from blood, obtained between weeks 43 and 45, from a patient treated with tofacitinib. All receptors come from a human donor with alopecia areata. Each CDR3 is given with its conserved first and last residue.

>TRBV7-6|TRBJ2-3|17
CASSLAQGLSSTDTQYF
>TRBV30|TRBJ1-1|14
CAWSGGRGNTEAFF
>TRBV7-9|TRBJ2-1|15
CASSSDSAAYNEQFF
>TRBV10-3|TRBJ1-1|15
CAISLDGTGDTEAFF
>TRBV30|TRBJ2-7|8
CAWREQYF
>TRBV27|TRBJ1-5|14
CASSAYGSNQPQHF
>TRBV11-2|TRBJ2-7|11
CASSQHYEQYF
>TRBV7-8|TRBJ2-5|14
CASSFRQIGETQYF
>TRBV7-8|TRBJ2-1|14
CASSLEQVYNEQFF
>TRBV5-1|TRBJ1-1|13
CASSWRGQEEAFF
>TRBV9|TRBJ1-2|14
CASSVPGQIYGYTF
>TRBV6-5|TRBJ1-2|12
CATKTGKYGYTF
>TRBV7-6|TRBJ1-1|15
CASSLAPNGNTEAFF
>TRBV11-2|TRBJ2-1|15
CASSLVELAGNEQFF
>TRBV6-6|TRBJ2-3|13
CASSYSYLDTQYF
>TRBV4-3|TRBJ2-1|13
CASSQGMANEQFF
>TRBV28|TRBJ2-1|15
CASMSSASKYNEQFF
>TRBV30|TRBJ2-3|19
CAWSGLDGPHGQLTDTQYF
>TRBV2|TRBJ2-1|13
CASSEAYYNEQFF
>TRBV14|TRBJ2-3|18
CASSQDQVGLGNTDTQYF
>TRBV27|TRBJ2-5|15
CASSTSGGNQETQYF
>TRBV10-1|TRBJ2-3|16
CASSAVAGDSTDTQYF
>TRBV5-6|TRBJ2-3|17
CASSLDTGRGGTDTQYF
>TRBV19|TRBJ1-2|17
CASTPRELTSSNYGYTF
>TRBV2|TRBJ1-5|15
CASSERGTGVGPQHF
>TRBV4-3|TRBJ1-2|14
CASSQEEGLNGYTF
>TRBV19|TRBJ2-3|14
CASKLAGSTDTQYF
>TRBV7-8|TRBJ1-5|13
CASSLSGNQPQHF
>TRBV29-1|TRBJ2-2|14
CSVQGEGRTGELFF
>TRBV27|TRBJ1-1|13
CASSPTGDTEAFF
>TRBV13|TRBJ1-3|16
CASSSPEIGLGNTIYF
>TRBV7-2|TRBJ1-3|12
CASSRDRNTIYF
>TRBV4-1|TRBJ2-2|14
CASSLGGPTGELFF
>TRBV4-3|TRBJ2-3|15
CASSQDWRARDTQYF
>TRBV4-1|TRBJ2-1|13
CASSPDPINEQFF
>TRBV11-1|TRBJ2-3|17
CASSLVAGTPGADTQYF
>TRBV29-1|TRBJ1-2|13
CSVEEKIRYGYTF
>TRBV29-1|TRBJ1-1|13
CSVSEGGGTEAFF
>TRBV11-2|TRBJ2-7|15
CASSLGAGGRYEQYF
>TRBV29-1|TRBJ1-1|11
CSVEGQGGAFF
>TRBV29-1|TRBJ2-2|11
CSVYGTGELFF
>TRBV27|TRBJ1-5|13
CASSLSPYQPQHF
>TRBV25-1|TRBJ1-1|14
CASSSDRGSSGAFF
>TRBV7-9|TRBJ1-5|14
CASSPTGANQPQHF
>TRBV5-6|TRBJ2-1|12
CASSPGSNEQFF
>TRBV5-1|TRBJ2-3|15
CASSFRDSPTDTQYF
>TRBV7-3|TRBJ2-7|12
CASGGPSYEQYF
>TRBV30|TRBJ1-5|14
CAWSGAGSNQPQHF
>TRBV23-1|TRBJ1-6|11
CASSLNSPLHF
>TRBV11-2|TRBJ2-5|18
CASSLDDGRASGQETQYF
>TRBV4-1|TRBJ1-5|15
CASSSGQELNQPQHF
>TRBV6-5|TRBJ2-7|15
CASRSIRTGDYEQYF
>TRBV6-4|TRBJ2-2|14
CASSDGHHTGELFF
>TRBV7-9|TRBJ2-7|12
CASSLGGNGQYF
>TRBV23-1|TRBJ1-2|18
CASSQPNFYWTGFYGYTF